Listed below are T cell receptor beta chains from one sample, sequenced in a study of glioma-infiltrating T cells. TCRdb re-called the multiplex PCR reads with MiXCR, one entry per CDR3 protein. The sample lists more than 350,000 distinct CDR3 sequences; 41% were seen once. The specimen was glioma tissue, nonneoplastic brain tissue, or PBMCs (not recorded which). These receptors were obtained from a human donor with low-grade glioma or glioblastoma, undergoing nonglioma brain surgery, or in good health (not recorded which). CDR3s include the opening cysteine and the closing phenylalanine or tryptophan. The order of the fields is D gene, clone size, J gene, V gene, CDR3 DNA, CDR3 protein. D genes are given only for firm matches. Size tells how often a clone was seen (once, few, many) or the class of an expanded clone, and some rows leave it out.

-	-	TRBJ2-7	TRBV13	TGTGCCAGCAGCTTAGGGCCTCCCTCATACGAGCAGTACTTC	CASSLGPPSYEQYF
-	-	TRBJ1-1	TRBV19	TGTGCCAGTAGTATCGTCGCAGTCCGGAACACTGAAGCTTTCTTT	CASSIVAVRNTEAFF
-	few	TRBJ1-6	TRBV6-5	TGTGCCAGCAGTTACTCGATTGGGGGGGAAAGTTCACCCCTCCACTTT	CASSYSIGGESSPLHF
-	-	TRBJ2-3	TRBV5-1	TGCGCCAGCAGCATTGGTTCCGGGAGCACAGATACGCAGTATTTT	CASSIGSGSTDTQYF
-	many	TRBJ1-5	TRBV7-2	TGTGCCAGCAGCCAACTTCCCGGCCAGCCCCAGCATTTT	CASSQLPGQPQHF
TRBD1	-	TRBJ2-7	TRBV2	TGTGCCAGCAGTGTACAGGGGGCGAACTACGAGCAGTACTTC	CASSVQGANYEQYF
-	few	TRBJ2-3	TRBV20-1	TGCAGTGCTAGGGATCCGTTGGGGGATACGAAGTATTTT	CSARDPLGDTKYF
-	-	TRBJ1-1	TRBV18	TGTGCCAGCTCATTTACACAGGGCTGGGACACTGAAGCTTTCTTT	CASSFTQGWDTEAFF
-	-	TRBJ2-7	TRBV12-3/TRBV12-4	TGTGCCAGCAGCCAGGCCGGCGTACCCTACGAGCAGTACTTC	CASSQAGVPYEQYF
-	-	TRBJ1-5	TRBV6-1	TGTGCCATCAGACCCCCTACGGGAGCAAGCAATCAGCCCCAGCATTTT	CAIRPPTGASNQPQHF
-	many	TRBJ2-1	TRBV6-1	TGTGCCAGCAGGACCACAGGGATCGTCAATGAGCAGTTCTTC	CASRTTGIVNEQFF
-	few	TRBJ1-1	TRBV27	TGTGCCAGCAGTCCCCGAGGGGGGGGGGCTGAAGCTTTCTTT	CASSPRGGGAEAFF
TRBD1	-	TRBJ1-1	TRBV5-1	TGCGCCAGCAGCCGAACCTCTCGACAGGGTGGCACTGAAGCTTTCTTT	CASSRTSRQGGTEAFF
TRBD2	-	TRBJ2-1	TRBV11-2	TGTGCCAGCAGCCCGGGACTAGCGCTAAATGAGCAGTTCTTC	CASSPGLALNEQFF
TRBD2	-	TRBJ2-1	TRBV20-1	TGCAGTGCTAGAGATGGAAAGGGAGGGCCGTATGAGCAGTTCTTC	CSARDGKGGPYEQFF
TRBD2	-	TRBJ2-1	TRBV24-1	TGTGCCACCAGTTTCAAGACCGGGACTAGCGGTTCAAATGAGCAGTTCTTC	CATSFKTGTSGSNEQFF
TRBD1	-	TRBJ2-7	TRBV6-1	TGTGCCATCAGTTTAGGGACAGGGGGCTACGAGCAGTACTTC	CAISLGTGGYEQYF
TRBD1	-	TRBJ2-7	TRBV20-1	TGCAGTGCTAGAGAACAGGGGACGTCCTACGAGCAGTACTTC	CSAREQGTSYEQYF
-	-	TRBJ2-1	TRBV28	TGTGCCAGCAGGGTAACCTCCTACGAGCAGTTCTTC	CASRVTSYEQFF
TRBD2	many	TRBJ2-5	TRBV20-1	TGCAGTGCTCCACTAGCGGGAGGGTGGCAAGAGACCCAGTACTTC	CSAPLAGGWQETQYF
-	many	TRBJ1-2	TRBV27	TGTGCCAGCAGTTTATCCAGGGGTTCATATGGCTACACCTTC	CASSLSRGSYGYTF
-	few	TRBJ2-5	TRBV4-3	TGCGCCAGCAGCCCCTTCGGAAGTTCAGGGGGGGAGACCCAGTACTTC	CASSPFGSSGGETQYF
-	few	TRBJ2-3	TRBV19	TGTGCCAGTAGTATAGATCTCGCGGGACCAGATACGCAGTATTTT	CASSIDLAGPDTQYF
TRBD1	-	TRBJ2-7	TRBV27	TGTGCCAGCAGTTCCCCCCACGGGACAGGGAACTACGAGCAGTACTTC	CASSSPHGTGNYEQYF
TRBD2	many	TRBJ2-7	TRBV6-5	TGTGCCAGCAGTTACTCTAGCGGGAGGTACGAGCAGTACTTC	CASSYSSGRYEQYF
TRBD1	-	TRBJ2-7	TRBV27	TGTGCCAGCAGTTTAAGGGGGACAGGGGGCTTCCACGAGCAGTACTTC	CASSLRGTGGFHEQYF
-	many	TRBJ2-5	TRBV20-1	TGCAGTGCTAGTCAGAGTAGCCAAGAGACCCAGTACTTC	CSASQSSQETQYF
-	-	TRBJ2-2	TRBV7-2	TGTGCCAGCAGCCGAAATGGCGGAGGGACTAACACCGGGGAGCTGTTTTTT	CASSRNGGGTNTGELFF
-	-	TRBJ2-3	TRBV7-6	TGTGCCAGCATCTTAGTGAGGGGGACAGATACGCAGTATTTT	CASILVRGTDTQYF
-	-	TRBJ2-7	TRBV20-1	TGCAGTGCGCCAACGCAAGGGGACGAGCAGTACTTC	CSAPTQGDEQYF
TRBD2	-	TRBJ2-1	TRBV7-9	TGTGCCAGCAGCTTAGATCGGCGCGGGAGGGCGTGGGATGAGCAGTTCTTC	CASSLDRRGRAWDEQFF
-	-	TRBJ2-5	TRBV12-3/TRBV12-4	TGTGCCAGCAGTTTATGGGCGGAGGGTGAGACCCAGTACTTC	CASSLWAEGETQYF
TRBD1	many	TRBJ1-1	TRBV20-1	TGCAGTGCTACCCCTCGGGACAGCTACATGAACACTGAAGCTTTCTTT	CSATPRDSYMNTEAFF
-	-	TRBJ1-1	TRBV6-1	TGTGCCGGAGCGTTTGGAGGTACTAAAGCTCTCTTT	CAGAFGGTKALF
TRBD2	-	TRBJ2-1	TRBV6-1	TGTGCCAGCAAAGAAGGTGTAGCGGGAGACCATGAGCAGTTCTTC	CASKEGVAGDHEQFF
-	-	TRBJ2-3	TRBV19	TGTGCCAGTAGTATAAATAGGAACCCTTATCGCACAGATACGCAGTATTTT	CASSINRNPYRTDTQYF
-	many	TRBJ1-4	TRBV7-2	TGTGCCAGCAGCTTGGGACTGACTAATGAAAAACTGTTTTTT	CASSLGLTNEKLFF
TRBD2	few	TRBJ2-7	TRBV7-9	TGTGCCAGCAGCCGCGGGGAGGGTAACGAGCAGTACTTC	CASSRGEGNEQYF
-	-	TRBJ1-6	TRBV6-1	TGTACCATCAGTGAGTCCATGGAGCTTCTCCACTTT	CTISESMELLHF
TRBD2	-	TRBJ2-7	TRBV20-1	TGCAGTGCTAGCTTAGCGGGAGAAGGCTCCTACGAGCAGTACTTC	CSASLAGEGSYEQYF
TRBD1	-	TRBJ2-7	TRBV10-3	TGTGCCATCAGTGAGACTGACAGGGTTGGGTACGAGCAGTACTTC	CAISETDRVGYEQYF
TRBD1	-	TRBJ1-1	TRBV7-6	TGTGCCAGCAGCAACCGACGACAGGGTATGAACACTGAAGCTTTCTTT	CASSNRRQGMNTEAFF
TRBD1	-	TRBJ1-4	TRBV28	TGTGCCAGCAGTTCCCCAGGACAGGAGGGCGAAAAACTGTTTTTT	CASSSPGQEGEKLFF
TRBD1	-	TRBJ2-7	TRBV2	TGTGCCAACCGGGACAGTTCCTACGAGCAGTACTTC	CANRDSSYEQYF
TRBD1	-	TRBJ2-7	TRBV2	TGTGACAGCCCACCGGGCCGGGACAGGGTGACCGAGCAGTACTTC	CDSPPGRDRVTEQYF
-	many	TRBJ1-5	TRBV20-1	TGCAGTACTGAGAAGGGACCCTATCAGCCCCAGCATTTT	CSTEKGPYQPQHF
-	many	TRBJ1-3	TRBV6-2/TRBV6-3	TGTGCCAGCAGTTACGGCAGCTACTCTGGAAACACCATATATTTT	CASSYGSYSGNTIYF
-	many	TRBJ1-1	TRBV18	TGTGCCAGCTCCCAAACTAATGGAAACACTGAAGCTTTCTTT	CASSQTNGNTEAFF
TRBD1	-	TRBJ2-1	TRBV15	TGTGCCACCAGCAGAGTACAGGGGGTCTACAATGAGCAGTTCTTC	CATSRVQGVYNEQFF